The clone carrying this T cell receptor beta chain was observed a handful of times. The antigen remains unidentified. These data come from a study of human T cells and chemical hapten exposure. Study as a whole: Cases of alopecia areata, totalis or universalis occurred in a predominantly female patient group. Notes on the study in general: Patch test score was positively correlated with the counts of PT1 expanded TCRs.

The germline V gene encodes CDR1 DFQATT and CDR2 SNEGSKA (reference sequence). The CDR3 spans 15 residues. The ends lost 3 bases at V and 9 bases at J; junction bases unmatched: 13. TCRdb redid the calling of the RACE reads with MiXCR, one entry per CDR3 protein. The repertoire holds 180,000 or so distinct CDR3 sequences, with 20% to 25% as singletons. Described time point: patch test 1, 2 weeks after DPC sensitization. Treatment reported: therapeutic diphenylcyclopropenone sensitization with weekly scalp DPC. The receptor was isolated from a woman aged 45 to 65 with alopecia areata. Some clones in this sample may be carry-over from other donors' samples. The sample here was whole blood, taken in connection with sensitization to the hapten diphenylcyclopropenone (DPC). The chain uses TRBV20-1 and TRBJ2-1, with TRBD2 identical over 8 bases. CDR3 protein: CSASVFPGGRGEQFF. CDR3 nucleotides: TGCAGTGCTAGTGTTTTTCCGGGAGGGCGTGGTGAGCAGTTCTTC.